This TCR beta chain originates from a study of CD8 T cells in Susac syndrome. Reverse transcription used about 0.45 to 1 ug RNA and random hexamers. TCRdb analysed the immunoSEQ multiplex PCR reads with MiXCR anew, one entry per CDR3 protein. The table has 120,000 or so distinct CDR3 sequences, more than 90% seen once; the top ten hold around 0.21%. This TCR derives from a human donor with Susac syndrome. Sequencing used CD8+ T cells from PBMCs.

The CDR3 DNA sequence: TGTGCCAGCAGAGACGGAATCCAAGAGACCCAGTACTTC. It specifies CASRDGIQETQYF. The chain is built from TRBV12-3 or TRBV12-4 and TRBJ2-5; D unclear. V dropped 6 bases and J dropped 1 base, with 9 bases sitting between them. The CDR3 loop spans 13 amino acids.